This record covers a single TCR beta chain. Sample-barcoded 5' priming and a J-beta primer mix drove a second PCR of roughly 6 to 12 cycles. TCRdb used MiXCR to reprocess the 5' RACE reads, holding one entry per CDR3 protein. The sample has about 720,000 distinct CDR3 sequences, 22% seen once. The data belong to a study of blood T cells in healthy people across ages. V was trimmed by 5 bases and J by 0 bases, leaving 15 bases between them. Per the germline V gene, CDR1 is SGHVS and CDR2 is FNYEAQ. CDR3 length: 16 amino acids. The TCR comes from a man aged 70 or older in good health. Input material: blood. J is TRBJ2-3 and V is TRBV7-6, with D possibly TRBD1 on 5 matching bases. CDR3 DNA sequence: TGTGCCAGCAGCCTAAGGACATCGACTAGCACAGATACGCAGTATTTT. It codes for CASSLRTSTSTDTQYF.